This TCR beta chain was captured by sequencing in a study of cytomegalovirus exposure and HLA in healthy donors. The overall study: Early on, a data release was issued that held 80 million to 90 million unique TCRs from HLA-typed donors. Study-wide results and limits: Later analysis demonstrated an association between a missense DCLRE1C variant and TCR beta V- and J-gene trimming.

The CDR3 covers 18 residues. Trimming at V came to 6 bases and at J to 0 bases, leaving 14 bases not matched to a gene. Per the germline V gene, CDR1 is SNHLY and CDR2 is FYNNEI. 60 Vbeta and 13 Jbeta primers were used in PCR. This table comes from immunoSEQ multiplex PCR, and its TCRdb copy is limited to in-frame clones, with some not included. The sample consists of around 150,000 clones, about 80% of them appearing once. As for this clone: Antigen unknown.

Nominal health characterized the donors when sampled, though unrecorded immune exposures were likely. This chain joins TRBV2 and TRBJ2-3, with 8 positions matching TRBD1. This receptor was identified in a woman between 45 and 65 years old in good health and CMV-seropositive. Sequencing used PBMCs. The DNA for the CDR3 is TGTGCCAGCAGAGGACAGGGACCCGAACGTACCAGCACAGATACGCAGTATTTT. This gives the protein CASRGQGPERTSTDTQYF.